These 10 T cell receptor beta chains originate from one sample sequenced in a study of shared clonotypes between healthy human individuals. TCRdb keeps only in-frame clones here, not all; method: immunoSEQ multiplex PCR. The repertoire holds approximately 1.1 million clones, with around 78% as singletons. The sequencing input was memory CD4+ T cells from PBMCs. Regarding subset: CD45RA-negative fraction. All receptors come from a man aged 18 to 30 in good health. Some clones in this sample may be carry-over from other donors' samples.

This rearrangement joins TRBV2 to TRBJ1-3; D is uncertain. This CDR3 has 15 residues. CDR1 is SNHLY, CDR2 FYNNEI, per germline. Trimming took off 5 bases at V and 0 bases at J, with 11 bases between the two ends. As DNA, the CDR3 is TGTGCCAGCAGTACCCTACCCAGCTCTGGAAACACCATATATTTT. As protein: CASSTLPSSGNTIYF.

This clone has just one count. The V and J genes are TRBV6-6 and TRBJ2-7, with a tentative D call TRBD1 (5 bases). Trimming left V 6 bases short and J 0 bases short, with 15 bases between. Germline CDR1 is MNHNY and CDR2 is SVGAGI (reference sequence). The CDR3 totals 15 residues. This CDR3 is CASRSTGLNSYEQYF. DNA for the CDR3: TGTGCCAGCAGATCTACAGGCCTAAACTCCTACGAGCAGTACTTC.

The chain uses TRBV7-3 and TRBJ2-3; 9 nucleotides line up with TRBD2. This CDR3 is 17 amino acids long. Germline assignment: CDR1 SGHTA and CDR2 FQGTGA. The V gene end was trimmed by 0 bases and the J gene end by 0 bases; junction bases not matched to a gene: 4. The CDR3, as DNA: TGTGCCAGCAGCTTAACCCCGACTAGCGGTAGCACAGATACGCAGTATTTT. Protein product: CASSLTPTSGSTDTQYF.

J is TRBJ2-7 and V is TRBV6-1; 9 bases agree with TRBD2. The germline V gene has CDR1 MNHNS and CDR2 SASEGT. The CDR3 runs 18 residues. V shed 0 bases, J shed 4 bases, and the junction held 13 bases outside the gene matches. CDR3 in amino acids: CASSEAPISSGTLYEQYF. The CDR3, as DNA: TGTGCCAGCAGTGAAGCTCCCATTTCTAGCGGGACCCTATACGAGCAGTACTTC.

For this clone: This may be a read error, as it is one base from a much larger clone. In the same sample, other DNA sequences code for this CDR3. V and J are TRBV7-2 and TRBJ2-5; D not certain. Germline V gene lookup returns CDR1 SGHTA and CDR2 FQGNSA. This CDR3 contains 12 residues. V lost 1 base and J lost 5, with 5 bases in between. This chain's CDR3 is CASSLGIETQYF. DNA of the CDR3: TGTGCCAGCAGCTTAGGGATCGAGACCCAGTACTTC.

This clone was counted only a few times. Other DNA sequences of this sample code for an identical CDR3. This chain's CDR3 is CASSLVGSQETQYF. The CDR3 DNA follows: TGCGCCAGCAGCTTGGTGGGCAGCCAAGAGACCCAGTACTTC. V gene TRBV5-1 combines with J gene TRBJ2-5; no clear D. The V and J ends lost 0 bases and 1 base respectively, with 7 bases between them. The CDR3 totals 14 residues. In germline, CDR1 is SGHRS, CDR2 YFSETQ. The full variable domain, completed using reference TRBV5-1 and TRBJ2-5, is KAGVTQTPRYLIKTRGQQVTLSCSPISGHRSVSWYQQTPGQGLQFLFEYFSETQRNKGNFPGRFSGRQFSNSRSEMNVSTLELGDSALYLCASSLVGSQETQYFGPGTRLLVL.

A few counts support this clone. The chain carries TRBV10-3 and TRBJ2-1, with 9 bases lining up with TRBD2. From germline, CDR1 is ENHRY and CDR2 SYGVKD. The CDR3 runs to 15 residues. The junction had 6 bases not matched to a gene; V was cut back by 2 bases and J by 7 bases. The CDR3, as DNA: TGTGCCATCAGTGAGACTGCGGGAGGGCGGAATGAGCAGTTCTTC. It yields the protein CAISETAGGRNEQFF.

Of note for this clone: Within the sample, other DNA sequences also encode this same CDR3. The rearrangement links TRBV5-1 to TRBJ1-5, with TRBD1 as a possible D gene (5 bases). Between the trimmed V and J ends, which lost 2 bases and 4 bases, there was a span of 10 bases. Germline V gene data show CDR1 as SGHRS and CDR2 as YFSETQ. The CDR3 is 14 amino acids. In nucleotides, the CDR3 is TGCGCCAGCAGCTTCGGGACGGGTAATCAGCCCCAGCATTTT. This gives the protein CASSFGTGNQPQHF.

The rearrangement joins TRBV18 to TRBJ2-1, with 8 positions matching TRBD2. Germline V gene sequence: CDR1 KGHSH, CDR2 LQKENI. The CDR3 totals 15 residues. J was trimmed by 6 bases and V by 8 bases; bases with no gene match: 12. The CDR3 nucleotides are TGTGCCAGCCTTCAGCAGAGCGGGAGTGTCAATGAGCAGTTCTTC. Its translation: CASLQQSGSVNEQFF.

V and J are TRBV5-6 and TRBJ2-5; D possibly corresponds to TRBD2 (5 bases). The V end was cut by 5 bases, the J end by 4 bases, with 18 bases between. Germline CDR1 SGHDT, CDR2 YYEEEE. This CDR3 contains 15 residues. The CDR3 protein is CASSGRTPVVETQYF. The DNA for the CDR3 is TGTGCCAGCAGTGGGCGGACTCCGGTGGTAGAGACCCAGTACTTC.